The 13 T cell receptor beta chains presented below share a single source sample, sequenced in a study of response to subunit inactivated influenza vaccine. Each CDR3 protein is one row after TCRdb ran MiXCR on the RT-PCR reads. The sample has hundreds of thousands of distinct CDR3 sequences; less than 20% are singletons. The sample here was PBMCs from blood, taken 12 days after vaccination. These receptors all come from a man aged 50 to 60 who received an inactivated influenza vaccine.

This clonotype showed up just once. The J gene is TRBJ2-6, the V gene TRBV5-6; D not resolved. The CDR3 loop spans 18 amino acids. Per the germline V gene, CDR1 is SGHDT and CDR2 is YYEEEE. The germline V and J ends were trimmed by 4 bases and 0 bases, with 17 bases remaining between them. In DNA, the CDR3 is TGTGCCAGCAGCCACGGTGTCATTCTCAGCTCTGGGGCCAACGTCCTGACTTTC. It encodes CASSHGVILSSGANVLTF. Combining the CDR3 with reference TRBV5-6 and TRBJ2-6 gives the whole variable domain DAGVTQSPTHLIKTRGQQVTLRCSPKSGHDTVSWYQQALGQGPQFIFQYYEEEERQRGNFPDRFSGHQFPNYSSELNVNALLLGDSALYLCASSHGVILSSGANVLTFGAGSRLTVL.

In its sample, this clonotype was seen a few times. The chain couples TRBV18 to TRBJ2-1; D is unresolved. Trimming removed 0 bases at V and 0 bases at J, with 12 bases between. The CDR3 consists of 17 residues. Per the germline V gene, CDR1 is KGHSH and CDR2 is LQKENI. CDR3 coding DNA: TGTGCCAGCTCACCACCGGGTGGGGATAGCTCCTACAATGAGCAGTTCTTC. As protein: CASSPPGGDSSYNEQFF.

This clonotype was picked up a small number of times. This chain links TRBV4-3 with TRBJ2-3; no firm D call. The V and J ends lost 1 base and 2 bases respectively, with 10 bases between them. This CDR3 region has 15 residues. Germline loops: CDR1 LGHNA, CDR2 YSLEER. The CDR3 here is CASSQAASNTDTQYF. Written as DNA, the CDR3 is TGCGCCAGCAGCCAAGCTGCGTCCAACACAGATACGCAGTATTTT.

The chain couples TRBV4-2 to TRBJ2-1; TRBD2 matches 7 bases. Per germline, CDR1 LGHNA and CDR2 YNFKEQ. J gave up 9 bases and V 2 bases, and 10 bases lay outside the gene matches. The CDR3 length is 15 residues. CDR3 nucleotides: TGTGCCAGCAGCCAACTAGCGGTGGGGCGGGCTGAGCAGTTCTTC. Translation gives CASSQLAVGRAEQFF.

This clonotype was counted a few times. This sequence joins TRBV20-1 and TRBJ1-5; D possibly corresponds to TRBD1 (5 bases). V dropped 5 bases and J dropped 4 bases, with 18 bases sitting between them. Germline loops: CDR1 DFQATT, CDR2 SNEGSKA (reference sequence). CDR3 length: 15 amino acids. The CDR3 sequence is CSAATVGVGNQPQHF. The CDR3 DNA reads TGCAGTGCTGCGACAGTGGGTGTTGGAAATCAGCCCCAGCATTTT.

The CDR3 loop reads CASSALIGRSGANVLTF. The CDR3 bases are TGTGCCAGCAGTGCCCTAATAGGGCGATCTGGGGCCAACGTCCTGACTTTC. The chain links TRBV12-3 or TRBV12-4 to TRBJ2-6; D is unresolved. Trimming removed 5 bases from V and 1 base from J, with 15 bases in between. This CDR3 is 17 amino acids long.

A few counts support this clonotype. CDR3 amino acids: CASSYTGASNSPLHF. The CDR3 DNA follows: TGTGCCAGCAGCTATACAGGGGCTTCGAATTCACCCCTCCACTTT. This sequence joins TRBV11-2 and TRBJ1-6; 7 bases are shared with TRBD1. This CDR3 spans 15 amino acids. Germline values: CDR1 SGHAT, CDR2 FQNNGV. V shed 4 bases, J shed 7 bases, and the junction held 7 bases outside the gene matches.

The chain couples TRBV6-1 to TRBJ2-3; maybe TRBD2 (6 bases). V lost 1 base to trimming and J lost 8 bases, with 10 bases between them. This CDR3 region has 13 residues. In germline, CDR1 is MNHNS, CDR2 SASEGT. CDR3: CASSEGTRGTQYF. The CDR3 DNA is TGTGCCAGCAGTGAAGGGACGCGGGGTACGCAGTATTTT.

The chain has TRBV7-8 and TRBJ1-5; possibly TRBD1 for D (5 bases). V gave up 5 bases and J gave up 1 base, with 18 bases separating them. Per the germline V gene, CDR1 is SGHVS and CDR2 is FQNEAQ. The length of the CDR3 is 17 residues. CDR3 sequence reads: CASSNPWGTESNQPQHF. The CDR3 nucleotides are TGTGCCAGCAGCAACCCATGGGGGACTGAGAGCAATCAGCCCCAGCATTTT. The variable domain in full, completed from reference TRBV7-8 and TRBJ1-5, reads GAGVSQSPRYKVAKRGQDVALRCDPISGHVSLFWYQQALGQGPEFLTYFQNEAQLDKSGLPSDRFFAERPEGSVSTLKIQRTQQEDSAVYLCASSNPWGTESNQPQHFGDGTRLSIL.

This clonotype has a handful of counts. This chain joins TRBV5-5 and TRBJ1-3; D call uncertain. V lost 0 bases, J lost 7 bases, and 8 bases lay in between. Per germline, CDR1 SGHKS and CDR2 YYEKEE (reference sequence). The CDR3 is made up of 13 amino acids. The CDR3 here is CASSLEEWNTIYF. The CDR3 region has the DNA TGTGCCAGCAGCTTGGAGGAGTGGAACACCATATATTTT.

This clonotype was observed a few times. The gene calls are TRBV10-3 and TRBJ2-7; TRBD1 aligns across 9 bases. Germline V gene data show CDR1 as ENHRY and CDR2 as SYGVKD. This CDR3 has 15 amino acids. J gave up 0 bases and V 11 bases, and 11 bases lay outside the gene matches. As DNA, the CDR3 is TGTGCCTCCAACACAGGGGGCCAGAGCTCCTACGAGCAGTACTTC. Encoded protein: CASNTGGQSSYEQYF.

The V call is TRBV12-3 or TRBV12-4, the J call TRBJ2-7; D is perhaps TRBD1 (6 bases). The CDR3 covers 17 residues. Between the trimmed V and J ends, which lost 2 bases and 2 bases, there was a span of 19 bases. In DNA, the CDR3 is TGTGCCAGCAGTTTAACGGGTGCAGGGGCCTCACCCTACGAGCAGTACTTC. Its translation is CASSLTGAGASPYEQYF.

This clonotype was found a few times. The V gene is TRBV18, the J gene TRBJ2-1; possibly TRBD1 or TRBD2 for D (5 bases each). Germline assignment: CDR1 KGHSH and CDR2 LQKENI. Trimming cost V 2 bases and J 6 bases, with 11 bases left between them. The CDR3 totals 14 residues. The CDR3, as DNA: TGTGCCAGCTCACCAAGCGACGGGACCAATGAGCAGTTCTTC. It encodes CASSPSDGTNEQFF.